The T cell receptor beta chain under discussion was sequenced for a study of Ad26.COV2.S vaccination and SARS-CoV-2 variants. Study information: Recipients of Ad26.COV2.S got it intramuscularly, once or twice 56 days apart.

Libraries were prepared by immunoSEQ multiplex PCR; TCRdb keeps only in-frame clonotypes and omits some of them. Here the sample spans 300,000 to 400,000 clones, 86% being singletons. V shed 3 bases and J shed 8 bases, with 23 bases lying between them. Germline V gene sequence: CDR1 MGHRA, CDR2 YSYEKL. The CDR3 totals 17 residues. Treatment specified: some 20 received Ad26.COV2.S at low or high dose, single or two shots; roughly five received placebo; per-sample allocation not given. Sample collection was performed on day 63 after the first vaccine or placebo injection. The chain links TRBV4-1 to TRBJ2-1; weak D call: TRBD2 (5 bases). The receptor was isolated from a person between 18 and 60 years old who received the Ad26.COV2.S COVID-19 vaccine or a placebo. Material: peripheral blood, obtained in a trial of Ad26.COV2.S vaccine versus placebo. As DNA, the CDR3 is TGCGCCAGCAGCCATACACCGCCGGAGGCCTTAACCGATGAGCAGTTCTTC. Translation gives CASSHTPPEALTDEQFF.